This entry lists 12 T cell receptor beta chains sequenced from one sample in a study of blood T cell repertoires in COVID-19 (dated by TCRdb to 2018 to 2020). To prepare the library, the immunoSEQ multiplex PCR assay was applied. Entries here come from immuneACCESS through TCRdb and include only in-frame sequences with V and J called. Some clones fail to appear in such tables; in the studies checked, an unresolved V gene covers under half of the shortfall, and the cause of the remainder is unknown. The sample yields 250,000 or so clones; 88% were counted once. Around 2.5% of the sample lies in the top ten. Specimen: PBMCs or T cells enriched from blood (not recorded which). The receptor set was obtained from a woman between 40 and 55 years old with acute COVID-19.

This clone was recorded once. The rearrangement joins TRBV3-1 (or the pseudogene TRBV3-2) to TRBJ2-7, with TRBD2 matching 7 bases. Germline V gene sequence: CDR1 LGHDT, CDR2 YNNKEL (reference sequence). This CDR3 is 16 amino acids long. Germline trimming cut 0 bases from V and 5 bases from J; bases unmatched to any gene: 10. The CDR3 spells CASSQEQAGDPHEQYV. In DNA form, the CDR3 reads TGTGCCAGCAGCCAAGAACAGGCGGGAGACCCCCACGAGCAGTACGTC.

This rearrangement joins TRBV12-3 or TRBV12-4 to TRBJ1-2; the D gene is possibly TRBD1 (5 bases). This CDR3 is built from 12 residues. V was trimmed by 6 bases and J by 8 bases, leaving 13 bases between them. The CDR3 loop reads CASSQGIWGYTF. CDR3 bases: TGTGCCAGCAGCCAGGGTATTTGGGGCTACACCTTC.

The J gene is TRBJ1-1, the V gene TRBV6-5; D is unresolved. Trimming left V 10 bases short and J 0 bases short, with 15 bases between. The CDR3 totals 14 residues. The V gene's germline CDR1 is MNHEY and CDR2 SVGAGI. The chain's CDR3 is CAILIDIMNTEAFF. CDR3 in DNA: TGTGCCATCTTAATCGACATTATGAACACTGAAGCTTTCTTT.

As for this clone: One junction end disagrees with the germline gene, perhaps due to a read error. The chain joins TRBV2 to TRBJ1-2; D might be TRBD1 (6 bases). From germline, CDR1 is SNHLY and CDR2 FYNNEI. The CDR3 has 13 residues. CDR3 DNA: TGTGCCAGCAGTGACAGGGGAAACTCTGGCTACACCTTC. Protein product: CASSDRGNSGYTF.

The CDR3: CASSVARSHTGELFF. For the CDR3, the DNA is TGTGCCAGCAGCGTAGCTCGGAGTCATACCGGGGAGCTGTTTTTT. The chain combines TRBV9 with TRBJ2-2; D not resolved. The CDR3 length is 15 residues. Germline V gives CDR1 SGDLS, CDR2 YYNGEE. Trimming left V 0 bases short and J 5 bases short, with 11 bases between.

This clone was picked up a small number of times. The CDR3 region is CASSLGTGGSGELFF. CDR3 coding DNA: TGTGCCAGCTCACTCGGGACAGGGGGCTCCGGGGAGCTGTTTTTT. This chain uses TRBV18 with TRBJ2-2; TRBD1 matches 12 bases. Trimming took 4 bases from V and 6 from J; bases not matched to a gene: 3. Per the germline V gene, CDR1 is KGHSH and CDR2 is LQKENI. This CDR3 is 15 amino acids long. Variable domain in full (rest from reference TRBV18 and TRBJ2-2): NAGVMQNPRHLVRRRGQEARLRCSPMKGHSHVYWYRQLPEEGLKFMVYLQKENIIDESGMPKERFSAEFPKEGPSILRIQQVVRGDSAAYFCASSLGTGGSGELFFGEGSRLTVL.

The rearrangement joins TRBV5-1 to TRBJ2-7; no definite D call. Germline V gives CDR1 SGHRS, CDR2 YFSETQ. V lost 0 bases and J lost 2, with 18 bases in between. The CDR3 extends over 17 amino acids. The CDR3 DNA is TGCGCCAGCAGCTTGGGGCCCGTTACCTTTACCGCCTACGAGCAGTACTTC. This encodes CASSLGPVTFTAYEQYF.

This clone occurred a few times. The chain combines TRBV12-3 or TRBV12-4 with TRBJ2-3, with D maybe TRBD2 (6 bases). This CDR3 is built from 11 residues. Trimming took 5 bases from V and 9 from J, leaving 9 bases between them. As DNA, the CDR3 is TGTGCCAGCAGTAGCAGCGGGACGCAGTATTTT. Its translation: CASSSSGTQYF.

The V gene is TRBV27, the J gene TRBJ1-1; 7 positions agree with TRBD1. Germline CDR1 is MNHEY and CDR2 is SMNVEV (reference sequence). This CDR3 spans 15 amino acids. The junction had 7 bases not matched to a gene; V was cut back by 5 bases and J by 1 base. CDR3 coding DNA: TGTGCCAGCAGTAGATTAAGACAGGGGAACACTGAAGCTTTCTTT. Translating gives CASSRLRQGNTEAFF.

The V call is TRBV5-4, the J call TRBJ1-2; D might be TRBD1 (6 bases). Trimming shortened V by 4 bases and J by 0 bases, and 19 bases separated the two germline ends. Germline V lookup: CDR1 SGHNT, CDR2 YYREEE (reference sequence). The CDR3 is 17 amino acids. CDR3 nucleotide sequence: TGTGCCAGCAGCGTGCACCCAGGGGCCCCTTCTAACTATGGCTACACCTTC. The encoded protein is CASSVHPGAPSNYGYTF.

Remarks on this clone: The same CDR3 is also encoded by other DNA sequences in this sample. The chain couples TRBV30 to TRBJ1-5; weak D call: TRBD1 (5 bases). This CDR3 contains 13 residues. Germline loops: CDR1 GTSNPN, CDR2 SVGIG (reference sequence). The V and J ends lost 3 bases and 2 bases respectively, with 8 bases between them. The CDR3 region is CAWSGGGNQPQHF. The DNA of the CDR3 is TGTGCCTGGAGCGGGGGAGGCAATCAGCCCCAGCATTTT.

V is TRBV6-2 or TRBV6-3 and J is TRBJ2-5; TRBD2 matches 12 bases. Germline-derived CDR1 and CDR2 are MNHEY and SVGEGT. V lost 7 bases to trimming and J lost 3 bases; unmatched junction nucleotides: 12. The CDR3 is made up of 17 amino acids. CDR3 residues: CASNPILGLAGKETQYF. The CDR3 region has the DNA TGTGCCAGCAACCCAATTCTAGGACTAGCGGGAAAAGAGACCCAGTACTTC.